This T cell receptor beta chain is from a study of shared clonotypes between healthy human individuals (dated by TCRdb to the early 2020s). Broadly, across the study: A few men and two women, aged 18 to 49 years, made up the cohort. To estimate repertoire size and how much clonotype sharing occurs between individuals, the study deeply sequenced the blood TCR repertoires of roughly 5 healthy adults. To increase sequencing depth and limit assay-specific biases, different laboratories used diverse techniques to prepare libraries and sequence TCR repertoires. Per donor, leukapheresis produced somewhere between about 0.9 and 9.5 billion PBMCs.

This clone has only one observation. Its antigen has not been determined. Qualities for individual bases were not recorded, and no much larger clone is one base off. The CDR3 runs 15 residues from the cysteine to the phenylalanine. The CDR3 DNA has 45 bases and is translated from base 1. V is reduced by 3 bases and J by 0 bases, leaving a spacing of 6 bases between them. Per the germline V gene, SGHTA is the CDR1 and FQGTGA is the CDR2. Using the deep immunoSEQ assay, multiplex PCR amplified TCR CDR3 regions from genomic DNA. Extracted genomic DNA from each cell subset was spread evenly across all wells of several immunoSEQ 96-well plates, with each plate serving as a replicate. For unsorted PBMC, each replicate PCR was loaded with approximately 300 ng genomic DNA, equivalent to about 30,000 T cell genomes. Unsorted PBMC genomic DNA was sequenced across ten immunoSEQ deep assay plates. Purified libraries were measured with a Qubit 3.0 fluorometer, size-checked on a Bioanalyzer 2100, and measured again with the KAPA Library Quantification kit. Each immunoSEQ 96-well plate was sequenced on its own single-read 150-cycle Illumina NextSeq 550 flow cell. Processing in the source paper ran as follows. Because the immunoSEQ output included only junctional sequences and no quality scores, the filtering could not be the same as the filtering used for full-length reads. To assign V/J genes and CDR3, sequences were annotated against IMGT germline references using PyIR, a Python wrapper for IgBLAST v1.9. Any read was removed if the V/J assignment was weak (E-value above 1e-6), the CDR3 was missing, or the read contained stop codons, out-of-frame junctions, or ambiguous translated residues. V3J clonotypes were defined as sequences sharing the same inferred V gene, J gene, and CDR3 amino acid sequence. Percentage overlap between repertoires was computed as shared unique clonotypes divided by the size of the smaller repertoire. Richness of each repertoire was evaluated using RTK rarefaction, the Chao1 estimator, and Recon v2.1 estimates of unobserved clonotypes. Sourced from immuneACCESS, this table was stored by TCRdb with only in-frame sequences that have V and J called. A share of the clones is absent; for the studies checked, an unresolved V gene accounts for under half, and the remainder has no known explanation. V and J calls and clone size are copied from that table; D and trimming were computed from the DNA. This sample has around 530,000 clones in its table, and roughly four fifths of those were observed once. Around 12% of the sample rests with the top ten.

The donors were healthy, HIV-negative adults with no recently reported acute infections or vaccinations. Only Caucasian adults living in Nashville, Tennessee, USA were represented among the donors. For unsorted samples, about 90 million PBMCs were counted and genomic DNA was extracted with the QIAamp DNA Blood Mini kit. Blood was obtained by leukapheresis, after which PBMCs were separated by Ficoll-Histopaque density gradient centrifugation and cryopreserved in liquid nitrogen vapor phase. Here is what the overall study found, with its caveats: Pairwise subsampling indicated that sequencing depth was expected to affect the degree of clonotype sharing among donors. The genetic and exposure-history diversity represented was limited by the small number of donors. Only blood was sampled, and tissue TCR repertoires likely differ from those in blood.

The chain is encoded by TRBV7-3 joined to TRBJ2-6, with the D gene uncertain. This TCR was sampled from a woman between 40 and 50 years old in good health. Some clones in this sample may be carry-over from other donors' samples. The sample consisted of PBMCs. The CDR3 loop reads CASSFVISGANVLTF. The nucleotide sequence reads TGTGCCAGCAGCTTCGTGATCTCTGGGGCCAACGTCCTGACTTTC.